The 21 T cell receptor beta chains given below trace back to one sample, sequenced in a study of blood T cell repertoires in COVID-19. Clones were read by immunoSEQ multiplex PCR, and TCRdb kept only the in-frame ones, dropping some. The table records 220,000 or so clones, around 81% of them present only once. The material sequenced was peripheral blood. The receptors derive from a woman in her 70s with acute or convalescent COVID-19.

The chain joins TRBV30 to TRBJ1-2, with 7 bases lining up with TRBD1. CDR1 is GTSNPN and CDR2 is SVGIG in the germline V gene (reference sequence). This CDR3 contains 15 residues. V lost 3 bases to trimming and J lost 4 bases; unmatched junction nucleotides: 11. The CDR3 loop reads CAWSDPGQPLYGYTF. The CDR3 DNA is TGTGCCTGGAGCGATCCGGGACAGCCTCTCTATGGCTACACCTTC.

The chain couples TRBV7-3 to TRBJ2-5, with a possible D match to TRBD1 (6 bases). V lost 5 bases and J lost 2, with 9 bases in between. CDR1 is SGHTA and CDR2 is FQGTGA in the germline V gene. CDR3 length equals 13 residues. CDR3 residues: CASSPGAQETQYF. The CDR3, as DNA: TGTGCCAGCAGCCCAGGGGCACAAGAGACCCAGTACTTC.

The rearrangement joins TRBV4-2 to TRBJ2-7; 8 bases map to TRBD2. CDR1 is LGHNA and CDR2 is YNFKEQ in the germline V gene. Trimming cost V 3 bases and J 6 bases; bases outside gene matches: 7. The CDR3 has 14 amino acids. In nucleotides, the CDR3 is TGTGCCAGCAGCCAGGCGGGACTAGGGTTCGAGCAGTACTTC. Translation: CASSQAGLGFEQYF.

V and J are TRBV27 and TRBJ2-1; D is undetermined. The CDR3 length is 16 residues. Trimming removed 1 base at V and 0 bases at J, with 10 bases between. Germline CDR1 reads MNHEY; CDR2 reads SMNVEV (reference sequence). CDR3: CASSLLGRSSYNEQFF. CDR3 in DNA: TGTGCCAGCAGTTTATTGGGCAGAAGCTCCTACAATGAGCAGTTCTTC.

With respect to this clone: Other DNA sequences in the same sample also yield this CDR3. The chain uses TRBV28 and TRBJ1-1; 8 bases match TRBD1. Germline V lookup: CDR1 MDHEN, CDR2 SYDVKM. Losses at the gene ends were 2 bases for V and 4 bases for J; bases not matched to a gene: 3. This CDR3 region has 14 residues. The CDR3 region has the DNA TGTGCCAGCAGTTTAGTACAGGGGGGCACTGAAGCTTTCTTT. Residues: CASSLVQGGTEAFF.

The rearrangement uses TRBV10-3 and TRBJ2-3; TRBD2 agrees at 10 bases. The V gene end was trimmed by 2 bases and the J gene end by 2 bases; junction bases not matched to a gene: 7. The CDR3 length is 17 residues. Germline CDR1 reads ENHRY; CDR2 reads SYGVKD. CDR3 region: CAISESLLAGATDTQYF. CDR3 nucleotide sequence: TGTGCCATCAGTGAGAGCCTCCTAGCGGGAGCCACAGATACGCAGTATTTT.

CDR3 bases: TGTGCCAGCGGGGGACAGGGGTGGGAGACCCAGTACTTC. Protein sequence: CASGGQGWETQYF. The chain joins TRBV2 to TRBJ2-5, with 10 bases fitting TRBD1. Germline loops: CDR1 SNHLY, CDR2 FYNNEI. The CDR3 runs to 13 residues. Germline trimming cut 8 bases from V and 5 bases from J; bases unmatched to any gene: 5.

In this sample, this clone turned up a few times. This chain connects TRBV24-1 to TRBJ1-1; the match to TRBD1 covers 7 bases. The junction had 4 bases not matched to a gene; V was cut back by 4 bases and J by 9 bases. CDR3 length: 12 amino acids. Germline-derived CDR1 and CDR2 are KGHDR and SFDVKD. DNA of the CDR3: TGTGCCACCAGTGACAAGACAGGGAAAGCTTTCTTT. It yields the protein CATSDKTGKAFF.

The CDR3, as DNA: TGTGCCAGCTCAAGAATCGAATCGGACGAGCAGTACTTC. Translation gives CASSRIESDEQYF. This chain uses TRBV18 with TRBJ2-7; D is ambiguous. In germline, CDR1 is KGHSH, CDR2 LQKENI. CDR3 length: 13 residues. Trimming took off 5 bases at V and 5 bases at J, with 13 bases between the two ends.

This chain uses TRBV28 with TRBJ2-7; TRBD2 aligns across 9 bases. Germline CDR1 MDHEN, CDR2 SYDVKM. V lost 2 bases to trimming and J lost 2 bases; unmatched junction nucleotides: 4. CDR3 length: 15 residues. CDR3 nucleotide sequence: TGTGCCAGCAGTTTAAAGGCGGGAGGGGCCTACGAGCAGTACTTC. Translating gives CASSLKAGGAYEQYF. Full variable domain (rest looked up from reference TRBV28 and TRBJ2-7): DVKVTQSSRYLVKRTGEKVFLECVQDMDHENMFWYRQDPGLGLRLIYFSYDVKMKEKGDIPEGYSVSREKKERFSLILESASTNQTSMYLCASSLKAGGAYEQYFGPGTRLTVT.

The V call is TRBV27, the J call TRBJ2-6; TRBD1 agrees at 9 bases. Germline V lookup: CDR1 MNHEY, CDR2 SMNVEV (reference sequence). V shed 2 bases, J shed 0 bases, and the junction held 23 bases outside the gene matches. The CDR3 spans 24 residues. The CDR3 DNA is TGTGCCAGCAGTTTAAAGGATCCGGGACAGGGAAGCTCCGGTTACTTCTCTGGGGCCAACGTCCTGACTTTC. This translates into CASSLKDPGQGSSGYFSGANVLTF.

The chain carries TRBV3-1 (or the pseudogene TRBV3-2) and TRBJ2-7; no reliable D call. CDR3 length: 11 residues. The V gene's germline CDR1 is LGHDT and CDR2 YNNKEL (reference sequence). Trimming left V 2 bases short and J 6 bases short, with 5 bases between. CDR3: CASSQLREQYF. DNA for the CDR3: TGTGCCAGCAGCCAACTACGCGAGCAGTACTTC.

The J gene is TRBJ1-1, the V gene TRBV7-8; 9 bases agree with TRBD1. The CDR3 is 15 residues long. Germline assignment: CDR1 SGHVS and CDR2 FQNEAQ. Trimming at V came to 4 bases and at J to 3 bases, leaving 6 bases not matched to a gene. This chain's CDR3 is CASSYTGGGDTEAFF. CDR3 sequence (DNA): TGTGCCAGCAGCTACACAGGGGGCGGTGACACTGAAGCTTTCTTT.

A note on this clone: The junction and the germline gene differ at one end; a read error may be behind it. This sequence joins TRBV15 and TRBJ2-2; 10 bases are shared with TRBD1. There are 16 residues in the CDR3. Germline V gives CDR1 LNHNV, CDR2 YYDKDF (reference sequence). The CDR3, as DNA: TGTGCCACCAGGAGAGAGGGGACAGGGGCCACCGGGGAGCTGTTTTTT. Translated: CATRREGTGATGELFF.

The sample holds a few counts of this clone. This chain uses TRBV28 with TRBJ1-2; 11 nucleotides match TRBD1. Germline CDR1 reads MDHEN; CDR2 reads SYDVKM. The CDR3 has 14 amino acids. V was clipped by 8 bases and J by 4 bases; unmatched bases: 6. The CDR3 DNA follows: TGTGCCAGCGCACCCGGGACAGGGGGCTATGGCTACACCTTC. The encoded protein is CASAPGTGGYGYTF.

The J gene is TRBJ2-2, the V gene TRBV3-1 (or the pseudogene TRBV3-2); 8 bases are a match to TRBD2. Germline CDR1 is LGHDT and CDR2 is YNNKEL (reference sequence). The CDR3 runs 16 residues. The V gene end was trimmed by 3 bases and the J gene end by 0 bases; junction bases not matched to a gene: 3. The CDR3 coding sequence is TGTGCCAGCAGCCACACTAGCGGTACGAACACCGGGGAGCTGTTTTTT. Translation gives CASSHTSGTNTGELFF.

V usage is TRBV3-1 (or the pseudogene TRBV3-2) and J usage is TRBJ1-1, with D uncertain. There are 15 residues in the CDR3. Germline CDR1 LGHDT, CDR2 YNNKEL (reference sequence). V lost 4 bases and J lost 1, with 13 bases in between. CDR3 sequence (DNA): TGTGCCAGCAGCCCCCGGGGTGGGAGGAACACTGAAGCTTTCTTT. This codes for CASSPRGGRNTEAFF.

The J gene is TRBJ1-2, the V gene TRBV27; D gene ambiguous. This CDR3 is 14 amino acids long. Germline CDR1 and CDR2: MNHEY and SMNVEV (reference sequence). Between the trimmed V and J ends, which lost 8 bases and 2 bases, there was a span of 15 bases. The DNA for the CDR3 is TGTGCCAGCTCGATCGACGGACTGAACTATGGCTACACCTTC. Its protein product is CASSIDGLNYGYTF.

The chain uses TRBV5-1 and TRBJ2-7; D is ambiguous. Germline lookup yields CDR1 SGHRS and CDR2 YFSETQ. CDR3 size: 13 residues. Deletions cut 4 bases from V and 2 bases from J, with 10 bases between. CDR3 coding DNA: TGCGCCAGCAGCCTTACTGTCACCTACGAGCAGTACTTC. This sequence encodes CASSLTVTYEQYF.

This chain joins TRBV28 and TRBJ1-5; 8 bases align to TRBD1. In germline, CDR1 is MDHEN, CDR2 SYDVKM. V trimming: 8 bases; J trimming: 3 bases; junction bases outside the gene matches: 6. The CDR3 contains 14 residues. The CDR3 sequence is CASVQGGFNQPQHF. DNA of the CDR3: TGTGCCAGCGTACAGGGGGGATTCAATCAGCCCCAGCATTTT. Full variable domain (rest looked up from reference TRBV28 and TRBJ1-5): DVKVTQSSRYLVKRTGEKVFLECVQDMDHENMFWYRQDPGLGLRLIYFSYDVKMKEKGDIPEGYSVSREKKERFSLILESASTNQTSMYLCASVQGGFNQPQHFGDGTRLSIL.

The chain recombines TRBV20-1 with TRBJ2-3; TRBD1 is a possible D gene (5 bases). Germline V gives CDR1 DFQATT, CDR2 SNEGSKA (reference sequence). The V end was cut by 3 bases, the J end by 4 bases, with 11 bases between. The CDR3 is made up of 13 amino acids. CDR3 bases: TGCAGTGCTAGTCTAGGGGTTTCAGATACGCAGTATTTT. It specifies CSASLGVSDTQYF.